These 6 T cell receptor beta chains share one sample of origin, sequenced in a study of vaccination and CD4 T cells after COVID-19. Sequencing of cultured CD4+ T cell DNA used the Oncomine TCR Beta short-read assay. TCRdb fed the PCR reads into MiXCR, producing one record per CDR3 protein. The data show 15,000 or so distinct CDR3 sequences, with 39% seen just once and 4.5% to 7% held by the top ten. Their antigens remain unidentified. Treatment: roughly ten-day PBMC culture with coronavirus spike peptide pools or control peptides (ViraFEST assay). The sequencing here drew on CD4+ T cells from blood, cultured in vitro, taken before SARS-CoV-2 vaccination. These receptors all come from a human donor who had recovered from COVID-19.

The V gene is TRBV6-1, the J gene TRBJ2-1; TRBD2 might be the D (6 bases). With 3 bases removed from V and 7 bases from J, the gap between germline ends came to 22 bases. CDR1 and CDR2 from the germline V gene are MNHNS and SASEGT. CDR3 size: 17 residues. CDR3: CASSDPSGGGTMNEQFF. CDR3 in DNA: TGTGCCAGCAGTGATCCCAGTGGGGGAGGTACGATGAATGAGCAGTTCTTC.

The chain carries TRBV19 and TRBJ1-4; 8 bases are shared with TRBD1. The CDR3 loop spans 12 amino acids. CDR1 and CDR2 (germline): LNHDA, SQIVND (reference sequence). The V and J ends lost 8 bases and 10 bases, in that order; junction bases with no gene match: 6. The chain's CDR3 is CASGQGGRKLFF. CDR3 coding DNA: TGTGCCAGTGGACAGGGCGGAAGAAAACTGTTTTTT. The full variable domain, with the rest looked up from reference TRBV19 and TRBJ1-4, is DGGITQSPKYLFRKEGQNVTLSCEQNLNHDAMYWYRQDPGQGLRLIYYSQIVNDFQKGDIAEGYSVSREKKESFPLTVTSAQKNPTAFYLCASGQGGRKLFFGSGTQLSVL.

The V call is TRBV15, the J call TRBJ2-2; D possibly corresponds to TRBD2 (6 bases). V dropped 5 bases and J dropped 4 bases, with 17 bases sitting between them. Germline V gene lookup returns CDR1 LNHNV and CDR2 YYDKDF (reference sequence). This CDR3 has 16 amino acids. CDR3 sequence (DNA): TGTGCCACCAGCCGGGCCCGGGGGAGGCCCACCGGGGAGCTGTTTTTT. Encoded protein: CATSRARGRPTGELFF.

The genes are TRBV6-2 or TRBV6-3 and TRBJ2-3; 11 nucleotides line up with TRBD1. The junction had 11 bases not matched to a gene; V was cut back by 7 bases and J by 5 bases. The CDR3 is 16 residues long. Looked up from germline, CDR1 is MNHEY and CDR2 is SVGEGT. This CDR3 is CASNQIGQGARDTQYF. The DNA for the CDR3 is TGTGCCAGCAACCAGATCGGACAGGGGGCAAGAGATACGCAGTATTTT.

This clonotype has a handful of counts. The V call is TRBV2, the J call TRBJ1-2; weak D call: TRBD1 (5 bases). Germline V gene data show CDR1 as SNHLY and CDR2 as FYNNEI. V was trimmed by 8 bases and J by 4 bases, leaving 17 bases between them. The CDR3 runs 14 residues. The DNA of the CDR3 is TGTGCCAGCTGGACCCCCCGGGGGGTCTATGGCTACACCTTC. Its protein is CASWTPRGVYGYTF.

The J gene is TRBJ2-3, the V gene TRBV6-1, with 9 positions matching TRBD2. J gave up 2 bases and V 2 bases, and 8 bases lay outside the gene matches. The CDR3 contains 17 residues. Looked up from germline, CDR1 is MNHNS and CDR2 is SASEGT. CDR3 sequence reads: CASSEWVAGAPTDTQYF. The CDR3 nucleotides read TGTGCCAGCAGTGAATGGGTAGCGGGGGCCCCCACAGATACGCAGTATTTT.